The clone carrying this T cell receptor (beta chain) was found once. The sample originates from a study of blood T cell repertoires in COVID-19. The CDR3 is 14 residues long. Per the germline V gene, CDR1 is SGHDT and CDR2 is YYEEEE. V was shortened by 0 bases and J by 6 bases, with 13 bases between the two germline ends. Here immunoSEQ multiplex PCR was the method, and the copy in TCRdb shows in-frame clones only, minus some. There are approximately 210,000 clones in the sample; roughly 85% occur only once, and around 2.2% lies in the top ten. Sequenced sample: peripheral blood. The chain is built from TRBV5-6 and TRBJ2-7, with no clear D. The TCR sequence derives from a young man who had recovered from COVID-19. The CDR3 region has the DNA TGTGCCAGCAGCTTGGATCTAGAGAACGGCGAGCAGTACTTC. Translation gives CASSLDLENGEQYF.